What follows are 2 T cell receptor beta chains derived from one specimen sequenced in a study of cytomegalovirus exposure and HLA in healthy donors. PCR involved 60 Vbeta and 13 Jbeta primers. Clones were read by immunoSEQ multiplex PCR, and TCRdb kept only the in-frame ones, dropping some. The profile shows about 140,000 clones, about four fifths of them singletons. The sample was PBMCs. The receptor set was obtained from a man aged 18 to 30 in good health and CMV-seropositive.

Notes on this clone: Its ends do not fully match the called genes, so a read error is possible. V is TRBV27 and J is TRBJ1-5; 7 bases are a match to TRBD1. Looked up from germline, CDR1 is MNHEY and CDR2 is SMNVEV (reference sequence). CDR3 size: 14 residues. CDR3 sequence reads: CASRNRGGNQPQHF. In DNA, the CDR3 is TGTGCCAGCAGAAACAGAGGGGGCAACCAGCCCCAGCATTTT.

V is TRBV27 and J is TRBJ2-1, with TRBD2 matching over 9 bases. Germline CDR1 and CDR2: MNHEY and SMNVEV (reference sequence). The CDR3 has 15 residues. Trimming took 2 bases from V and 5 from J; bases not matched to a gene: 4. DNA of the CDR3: TGTGCCAGCAGTTTAGGGTCTAGCGGGAACAATGAGCAGTTCTTC. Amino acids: CASSLGSSGNNEQFF.